This TCR beta chain was sequenced for a study of OX40 agonist ivuxolimab in advanced cancers. Study-wide background: Patients got intravenous ivuxolimab at 0.01 to 10 mg/kg every 2 weeks.

The protocol was immunoSEQ multiplex PCR, while the TCRdb copy is restricted to in-frame clones and leaves out a portion. The sample records roughly 92,000 clones, 90% being singletons. With regard to this clone: The target antigen is unknown.

Study outcomes and limitations: On average, CD8+ T cells had more expanded clones than CD4+. Those patients achieving a partial response at 0.1-3.0 mg/kg showed among the lowest clonal expansion.

Sampling of blood occurred at baseline, cycle 4 day 1, and cycle 7 day 1. The material sequenced was CD4+ or CD8+ T cells sorted from blood, taken in a trial of the OX40 agonist ivuxolimab. The TCR was taken from an adult with an advanced solid tumor such as melanoma, head and neck, liver or kidney cancer.

CDR3 DNA: TGCGCCAGCAGCTTGGGCCGACAGGGTCCTAATGAAAAACTGTTTTTT. It is translated as CASSLGRQGPNEKLFF. The chain combines TRBV5-1 with TRBJ1-4; 7 bases match TRBD1. This CDR3 is 16 amino acids long. Germline CDR1 is SGHRS and CDR2 is YFSETQ. V lost 0 bases to trimming and J lost 3 bases; unmatched junction nucleotides: 5.